The clone carrying this T cell receptor (beta chain) was observed a handful of times. The data are from a study of blood T cell repertoires in COVID-19. Profiling relied on immunoSEQ multiplex PCR, and the TCRdb table lists in-frame clones only, not all of them. Among 150,000 to 200,000 clones listed, around 80% were seen once. The study drew participants aged about 18 to 95 years from roughly 25 US areas. Sample: PBMCs or T cells enriched from blood (not recorded which). The receptor was isolated from a man between 35 and 55 years old who had recovered from COVID-19.

The CDR3 is CASSPGLGKVTQYF. The CDR3 DNA sequence: TGTGCCAGCAGCCCGGGACTAGGAAAGGTGACCCAGTACTTC. The chain links TRBV9 to TRBJ2-5; 8 bases fit TRBD2. CDR1 SGDLS and CDR2 YYNGEE come from the germline V gene. V lost 4 bases, J lost 7 bases, and 9 bases stayed unmatched. The CDR3 has 14 amino acids. Supplemented by reference TRBV9 and TRBJ2-5, the full variable domain reads DSGVTQTPKHLITATGQRVTLRCSPRSGDLSVYWYQQSLDQGLQFLIQYYNGEERAKGNILERFSAQQFPDLHSELNLSSLELGDSALYFCASSPGLGKVTQYFGPGTRLLVL.